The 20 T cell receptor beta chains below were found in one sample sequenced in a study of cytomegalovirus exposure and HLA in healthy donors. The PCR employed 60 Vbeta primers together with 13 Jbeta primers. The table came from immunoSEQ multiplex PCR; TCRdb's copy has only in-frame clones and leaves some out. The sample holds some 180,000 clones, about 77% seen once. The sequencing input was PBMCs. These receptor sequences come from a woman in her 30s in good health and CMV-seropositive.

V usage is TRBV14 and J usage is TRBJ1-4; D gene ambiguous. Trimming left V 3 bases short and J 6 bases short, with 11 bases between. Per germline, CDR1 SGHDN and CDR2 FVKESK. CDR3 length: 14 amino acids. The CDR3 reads CASSHDIMDEKLFF. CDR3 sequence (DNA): TGTGCCAGCAGCCACGACATCATGGATGAAAAACTGTTTTTT.

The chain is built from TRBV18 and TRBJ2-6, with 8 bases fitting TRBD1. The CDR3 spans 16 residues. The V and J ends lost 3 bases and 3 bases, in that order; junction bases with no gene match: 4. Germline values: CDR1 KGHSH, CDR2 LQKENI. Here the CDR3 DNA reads TGTGCCAGCTCACCGCAGGGGGCGCTTGGGGCCAACGTCCTGACTTTC. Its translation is CASSPQGALGANVLTF. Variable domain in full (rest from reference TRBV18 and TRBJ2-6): NAGVMQNPRHLVRRRGQEARLRCSPMKGHSHVYWYRQLPEEGLKFMVYLQKENIIDESGMPKERFSAEFPKEGPSILRIQQVVRGDSAAYFCASSPQGALGANVLTFGAGSRLTVL.

This chain's CDR3 is CASSLIGGRGTNEKLFF. The CDR3 DNA reads TGTGCCAGCAGTTTGATCGGGGGGCGGGGAACTAATGAAAAACTGTTTTTT. The V and J genes are TRBV27 and TRBJ1-4, with TRBD1 as a possible D gene (6 bases). Germline CDR1 reads MNHEY; CDR2 reads SMNVEV (reference sequence). Trimming stripped 3 bases from V and 1 base from J, with 15 bases between. The CDR3 spans 17 residues.

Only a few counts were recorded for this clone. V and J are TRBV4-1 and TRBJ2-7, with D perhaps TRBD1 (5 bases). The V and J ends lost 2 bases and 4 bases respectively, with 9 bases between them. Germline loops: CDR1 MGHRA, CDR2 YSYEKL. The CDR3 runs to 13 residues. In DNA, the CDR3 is TGCGCCAGCAGCCAATTGGACACGTACGAGCAGTACTTC. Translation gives CASSQLDTYEQYF.

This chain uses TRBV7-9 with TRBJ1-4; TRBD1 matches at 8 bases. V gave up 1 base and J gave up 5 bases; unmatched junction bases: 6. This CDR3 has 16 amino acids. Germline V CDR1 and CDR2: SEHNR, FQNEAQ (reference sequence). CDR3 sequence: CASSLGGGTGNEKLFF. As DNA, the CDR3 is TGTGCCAGCAGCTTAGGGGGCGGGACAGGCAATGAAAAACTGTTTTTT.

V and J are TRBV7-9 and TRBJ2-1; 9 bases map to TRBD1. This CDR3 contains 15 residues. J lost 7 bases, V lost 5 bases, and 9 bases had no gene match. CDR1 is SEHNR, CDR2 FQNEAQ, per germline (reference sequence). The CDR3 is CASSPEGTGKNEQFF. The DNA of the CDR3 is TGTGCCAGCAGCCCAGAGGGGACAGGGAAAAATGAGCAGTTCTTC.

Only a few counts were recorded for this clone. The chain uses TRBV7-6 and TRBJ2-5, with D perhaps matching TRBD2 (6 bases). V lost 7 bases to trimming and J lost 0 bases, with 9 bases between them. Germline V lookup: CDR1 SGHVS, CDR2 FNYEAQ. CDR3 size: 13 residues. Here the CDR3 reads CASTRDYQETQYF. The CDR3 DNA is TGTGCCAGCACCCGGGACTACCAAGAGACCCAGTACTTC.

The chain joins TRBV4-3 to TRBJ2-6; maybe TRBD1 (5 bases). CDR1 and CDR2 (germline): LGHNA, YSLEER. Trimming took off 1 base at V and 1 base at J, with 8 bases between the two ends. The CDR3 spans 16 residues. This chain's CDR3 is CASSQVPGSGANVLTF. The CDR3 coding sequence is TGCGCCAGCAGCCAAGTTCCAGGGTCTGGGGCCAACGTCCTGACTTTC.

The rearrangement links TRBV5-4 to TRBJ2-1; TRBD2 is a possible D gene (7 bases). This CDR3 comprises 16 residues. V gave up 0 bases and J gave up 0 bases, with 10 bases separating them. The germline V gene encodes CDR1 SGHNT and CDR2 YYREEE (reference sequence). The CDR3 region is CASSLAGGSSYNEQFF. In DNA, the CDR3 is TGTGCCAGCAGCTTGGCGGGGGGCAGCTCCTACAATGAGCAGTTCTTC.

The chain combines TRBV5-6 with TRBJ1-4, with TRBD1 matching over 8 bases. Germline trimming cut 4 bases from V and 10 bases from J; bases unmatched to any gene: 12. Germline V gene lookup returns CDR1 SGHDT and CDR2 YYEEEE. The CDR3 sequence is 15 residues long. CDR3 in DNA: TGTGCCAGCAGCGTAGCTGGACAGGGAGGAGGAAAACTGTTTTTT. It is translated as CASSVAGQGGGKLFF.

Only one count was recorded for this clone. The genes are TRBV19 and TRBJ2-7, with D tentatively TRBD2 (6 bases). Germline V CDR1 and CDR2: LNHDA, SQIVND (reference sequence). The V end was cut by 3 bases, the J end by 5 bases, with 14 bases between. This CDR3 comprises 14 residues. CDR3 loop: CASSMPGGAHEQYF. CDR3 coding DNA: TGTGCCAGTAGTATGCCCGGAGGGGCCCACGAGCAGTACTTC.

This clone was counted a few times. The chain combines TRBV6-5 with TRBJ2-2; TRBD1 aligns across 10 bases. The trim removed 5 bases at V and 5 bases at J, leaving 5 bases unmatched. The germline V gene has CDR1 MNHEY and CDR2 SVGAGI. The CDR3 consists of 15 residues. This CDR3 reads CASSRGQGFTGELFF. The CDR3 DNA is TGTGCCAGCAGTCGGGGACAGGGGTTTACCGGGGAGCTGTTTTTT.

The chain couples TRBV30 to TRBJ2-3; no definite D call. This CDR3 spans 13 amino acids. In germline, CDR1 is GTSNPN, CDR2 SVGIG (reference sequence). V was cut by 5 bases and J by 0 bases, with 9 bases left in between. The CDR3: CAWEAASTDTQYF. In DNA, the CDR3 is TGTGCCTGGGAAGCTGCTAGCACAGATACGCAGTATTTT.

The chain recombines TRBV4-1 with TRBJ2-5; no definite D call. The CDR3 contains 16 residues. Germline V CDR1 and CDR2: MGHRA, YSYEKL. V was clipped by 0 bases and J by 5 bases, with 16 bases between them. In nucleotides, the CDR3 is TGCGCCAGCAGCCAAGAAACCTACCGACCCGGGGAGACCCAGTACTTC. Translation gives CASSQETYRPGETQYF.

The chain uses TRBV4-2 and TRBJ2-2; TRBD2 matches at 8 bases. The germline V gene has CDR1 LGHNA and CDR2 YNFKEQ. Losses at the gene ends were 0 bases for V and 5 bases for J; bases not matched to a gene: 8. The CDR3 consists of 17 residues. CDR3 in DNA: TGTGCCAGCAGCCAAGACTCGCTAGCGGGTGAGACCGGGGAGCTGTTTTTT. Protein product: CASSQDSLAGETGELFF.

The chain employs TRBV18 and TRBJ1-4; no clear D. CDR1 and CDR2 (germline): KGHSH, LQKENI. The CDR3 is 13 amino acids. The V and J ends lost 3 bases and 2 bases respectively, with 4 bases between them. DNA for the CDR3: TGTGCCAGCTCACCGTCTACTAATGAAAAACTGTTTTTT. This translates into CASSPSTNEKLFF.

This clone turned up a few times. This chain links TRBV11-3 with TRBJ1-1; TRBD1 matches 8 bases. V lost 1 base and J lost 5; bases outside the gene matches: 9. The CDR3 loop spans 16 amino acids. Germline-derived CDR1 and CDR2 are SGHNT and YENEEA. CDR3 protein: CASSLAFRGLGTEAFF. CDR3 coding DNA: TGTGCCAGCAGCTTAGCCTTCAGGGGGCTGGGGACTGAAGCTTTCTTT. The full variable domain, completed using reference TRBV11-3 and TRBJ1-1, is EAGVVQSPRYKIIEKKQPVAFWCNPISGHNTLYWYLQNLGQGPELLIRYENEEAVDDSQLPKDRFSAERLKGVDSTLKIQPAELGDSAVYLCASSLAFRGLGTEAFFGQGTRLTVV.

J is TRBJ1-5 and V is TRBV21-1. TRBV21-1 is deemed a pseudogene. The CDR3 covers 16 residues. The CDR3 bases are TGTGCCAGCAGCAAGGGACTGAAAGATAGCAATCAGCCCCAGCATTTT. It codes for CASSKGLKDSNQPQHF.

This CDR3 is CASSFRGESPLHF. The CDR3 nucleotides are TGTGCCAGCAGTTTTCGGGGGGAATCACCCCTCCACTTT. The rearrangement uses TRBV27 and TRBJ1-6; D might be TRBD1 (5 bases). Trimming took off 3 bases at V and 10 bases at J, with 10 bases between the two ends. The V gene's germline CDR1 is MNHEY and CDR2 SMNVEV (reference sequence). There are 13 residues in the CDR3.

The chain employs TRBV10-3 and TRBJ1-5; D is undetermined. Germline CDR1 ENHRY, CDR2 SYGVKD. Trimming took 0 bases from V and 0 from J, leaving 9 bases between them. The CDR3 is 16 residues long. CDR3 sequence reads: CAISESRQASNQPQHF. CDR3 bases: TGTGCCATCAGTGAGTCACGGCAGGCTAGCAATCAGCCCCAGCATTTT.